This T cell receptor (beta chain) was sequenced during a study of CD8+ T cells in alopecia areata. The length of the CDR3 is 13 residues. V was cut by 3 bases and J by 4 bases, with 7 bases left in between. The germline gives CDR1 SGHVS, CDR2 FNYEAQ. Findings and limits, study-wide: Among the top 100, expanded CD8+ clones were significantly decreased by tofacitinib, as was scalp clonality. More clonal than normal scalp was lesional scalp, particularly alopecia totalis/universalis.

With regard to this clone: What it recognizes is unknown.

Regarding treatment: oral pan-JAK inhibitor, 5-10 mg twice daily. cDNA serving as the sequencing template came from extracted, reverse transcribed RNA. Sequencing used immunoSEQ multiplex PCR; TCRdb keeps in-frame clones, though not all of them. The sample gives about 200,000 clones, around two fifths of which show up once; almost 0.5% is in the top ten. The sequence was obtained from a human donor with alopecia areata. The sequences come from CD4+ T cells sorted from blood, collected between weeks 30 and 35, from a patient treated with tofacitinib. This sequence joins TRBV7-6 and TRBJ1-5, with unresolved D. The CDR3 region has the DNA TGTGCCAGCAGCTTCGGCCCTAATCAGCCCCAGCATTTT. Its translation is CASSFGPNQPQHF.